The 25 T cell receptor beta chains reported below all come from one sample, sequenced in a study of response to subunit inactivated influenza vaccine. TCRdb reprocessed the RT-PCR reads via MiXCR and lists one record per CDR3 protein. The data show some 640,000 distinct CDR3 sequences, approximately 15% seen once. Sequenced here: PBMCs from blood, sampled 14 to 15 days before vaccination. The receptors were gathered from a man aged 45 to 65 who received an inactivated influenza vaccine.

The chain combines TRBV4-3 with TRBJ2-7; 9 bases align to TRBD1. The CDR3 extends over 14 amino acids. Germline V lookup: CDR1 LGHNA, CDR2 YSLEER. The V gene end was trimmed by 2 bases and the J gene end by 6 bases; junction bases not matched to a gene: 5. For the CDR3, the DNA is TGCGCCAGCAGCCAATACAGGGGGCCTATCGAGCAGTACTTC. Translated: CASSQYRGPIEQYF.

This clonotype was observed a single time. The germline gene is not matched at one end of the junction; a read error may be the cause. The V call is TRBV6-2 or TRBV6-3, the J call TRBJ2-1; 9 nucleotides agree with TRBD2. Germline V gene data show CDR1 as MNHEY and CDR2 as SVGEGT. The CDR3 consists of 16 residues. The chain's CDR3 is CARSRTSAILGNEQFF. For the CDR3, the DNA is TGTGCCCGCAGCCGGACTAGCGCGATATTGGGCAATGAGCAGTTCTTC.

This clonotype was found a few times. J is TRBJ1-1 and V is TRBV4-3; the D gene is possibly TRBD1 (6 bases). The CDR3 totals 17 residues. Germline loops: CDR1 LGHNA, CDR2 YSLEER. The V and J ends lost 0 bases and 2 bases respectively, with 16 bases between them. Here the CDR3 reads CASSQDDGGHRNTEAFF. The CDR3 nucleotides are TGCGCCAGCAGCCAAGATGATGGGGGGCATAGAAACACTGAAGCTTTCTTT.

In this sample, this clonotype turned up a few times. The J gene is TRBJ2-5, the V gene TRBV12-3 or TRBV12-4; possibly TRBD2 for D (5 bases). CDR3 length: 14 residues. V lost 10 bases and J lost 2, with 17 bases in between. As DNA, the CDR3 is TGTGCCACCGGCAGCGGAAGCCTTCAAGAGACCCAGTACTTC. Translated: CATGSGSLQETQYF.

The V gene is TRBV29-1, the J gene TRBJ2-2, with 11 bases fitting TRBD1. This CDR3 comprises 14 residues. Germline V CDR1 and CDR2: SQVTM, ANQGSEA. Losses at the gene ends were 5 bases for V and 7 bases for J; bases not matched to a gene: 6. Here the CDR3 DNA reads TGCAGCGTTAGGACAGGGGGCTTGGTCGGGGAGCTGTTTTTT. As protein: CSVRTGGLVGELFF.

The chain employs TRBV4-2 and TRBJ2-4; D gene unclear. CDR1 and CDR2 from the germline V gene are LGHNA and YNFKEQ. The CDR3 totals 15 residues. V was trimmed by 2 bases and J by 9 bases, leaving 17 bases between them. The CDR3 here is CASSQNKGQSRIQYF. CDR3 coding DNA: TGTGCCAGCAGCCAAAATAAGGGCCAGTCACGCATTCAGTACTTC.

This clonotype was seen more than once but under ten times. The V gene is TRBV15, the J gene TRBJ2-3; D is undetermined. CDR1 and CDR2 (germline): LNHNV, YYDKDF (reference sequence). V lost 0 bases and J lost 0, with 4 bases in between. CDR3 size: 14 residues. CDR3 region: CATSRDGSTDTQYF. The CDR3 bases are TGTGCCACCAGCAGAGATGGAAGCACAGATACGCAGTATTTT.

A few counts support this clonotype. V usage is TRBV7-2 and J usage is TRBJ1-2; D gene ambiguous. CDR1 is SGHTA and CDR2 is FQGNSA in the germline V gene. V was shortened by 0 bases and J by 3 bases, with 8 bases between the two germline ends. The CDR3 has 14 amino acids. The CDR3: CASSLAPSDYGYTF. The CDR3 DNA reads as TGTGCCAGCAGCTTAGCCCCGAGCGACTATGGCTACACCTTC.

The sample holds many counts of this clonotype. The J gene is TRBJ2-5, the V gene TRBV12-3 or TRBV12-4; 7 nucleotides align to TRBD1. The CDR3 is 13 residues long. V was pared by 3 bases and J by 3 bases, with 1 base of the junction left unmatched. The CDR3 DNA reads as TGTGCCAGCAGTTTGGGACAGAAAGAGACCCAGTACTTC. It codes for CASSLGQKETQYF.

This clonotype appeared a few times. The chain links TRBV15 to TRBJ2-7, with 7 positions matching TRBD1. The ends lost 8 bases at V and 0 bases at J; junction bases unmatched: 4. This CDR3 is 13 amino acids long. Germline CDR1 reads LNHNV; CDR2 reads YYDKDF (reference sequence). CDR3 in amino acids: CATSDRTSYEQYF. The CDR3 nucleotides are TGTGCCACCTCGGACAGGACCTCCTACGAGCAGTACTTC.

V gene TRBV20-1 combines with J gene TRBJ2-1; unclear D gene. The length of the CDR3 is 14 residues. CDR1 DFQATT and CDR2 SNEGSKA come from the germline V gene (reference sequence). Trimming shortened V by 0 bases and J by 0 bases, and 6 bases separated the two germline ends. The CDR3 sequence: CSARDSSSYNEQFF. The CDR3 coding sequence is TGCAGTGCTAGAGATTCTAGCTCCTACAATGAGCAGTTCTTC.

This clonotype was picked up many times. This chain joins TRBV15 and TRBJ2-5; 9 positions agree with TRBD1. The CDR3 extends over 14 amino acids. Germline V gene sequence: CDR1 LNHNV, CDR2 YYDKDF (reference sequence). The trim removed 7 bases at V and 4 bases at J, leaving 7 bases unmatched. CDR3 in DNA: TGTGCCACCACCGAGACAGGGGGGCTAGAGACCCAGTACTTC. Residues: CATTETGGLETQYF.

This clonotype was seen a few times. The chain recombines TRBV20-1 with TRBJ2-6, with D tentatively TRBD1 (6 bases). The CDR3 consists of 15 residues. Germline CDR1 reads DFQATT; CDR2 reads SNEGSKA (reference sequence). Trimming stripped 5 bases from V and 8 bases from J, with 19 bases between. CDR3 loop: CSAFPGHRASNVLTF. Written as DNA, the CDR3 is TGCAGTGCTTTCCCGGGACACCGGGCCTCCAACGTCCTGACTTTC.

The sample holds a few counts of this clonotype. The chain has TRBV4-1 and TRBJ1-2; D gene uncertain. The CDR3 runs to 15 residues. Germline CDR1 MGHRA, CDR2 YSYEKL. Trimming removed 3 bases at V and 4 bases at J, with 15 bases between. The CDR3 sequence: CASSQEDRRSYGYTF. CDR3 in DNA: TGCGCCAGCAGCCAGGAGGATAGGCGGAGCTATGGCTACACCTTC.

The chain couples TRBV7-2 to TRBJ2-5, with D possibly matching TRBD2 (5 bases). Trimming took 4 bases from V and 1 from J, leaving 13 bases between them. This CDR3 region has 15 residues. Germline values: CDR1 SGHTA, CDR2 FQGNSA. This CDR3 reads CASSSQSGGQETQYF. CDR3 in DNA: TGTGCCAGCAGCTCACAGTCAGGAGGCCAAGAGACCCAGTACTTC.

This clonotype was seen a handful of times. The chain employs TRBV20-1 and TRBJ2-5, with D perhaps TRBD1 (5 bases). The CDR3 consists of 13 residues. CDR1 is DFQATT, CDR2 SNEGSKA, per germline (reference sequence). The V gene lost 5 bases and the J gene lost 5 bases, with 15 bases spanning the gap. CDR3 sequence reads: CSAPPRGRETQYF. As DNA, the CDR3 is TGCAGTGCTCCGCCTAGGGGCCGGGAGACCCAGTACTTC.

This clonotype has only a few counts. The rearrangement links TRBV3-1 to TRBJ2-7; 8 bases fit TRBD1. Germline CDR1 LGHDT, CDR2 YNNKEL (reference sequence). The V segment lost 0 bases and the J segment 1 base; nucleotides outside the gene matches: 5. This CDR3 has 16 amino acids. This CDR3 reads CASSQETRTGSYEQYF. The CDR3 DNA sequence: TGTGCCAGCAGCCAAGAGACAAGGACAGGGTCCTACGAGCAGTACTTC.

The V gene is TRBV14, the J gene TRBJ1-1; the D gene is possibly TRBD1 (5 bases). Germline assignment: CDR1 SGHDN and CDR2 FVKESK. The CDR3 totals 16 residues. Between the trimmed V and J ends, which lost 8 bases and 4 bases, there was a span of 23 bases. As DNA, the CDR3 is TGTGCCAGCCAGCCGGGGTTGGGGCTGATCGGCACTGAAGCTTTCTTT. Its protein is CASQPGLGLIGTEAFF.

This clonotype showed up many times. V and J are TRBV11-1 and TRBJ1-3; 9 bases are a match to TRBD1. V was pared by 2 bases and J by 1 base, with 9 bases of the junction left unmatched. Germline CDR1 reads SGHAT; CDR2 reads FQDESV (reference sequence). The CDR3 extends over 18 amino acids. The CDR3 nucleotides are TGTGCCAGCAGCTTACTCCTGGGACAGGGCAGGTCTGGAAACACCATATATTTT. Residues: CASSLLLGQGRSGNTIYF.

V gene TRBV7-6 combines with J gene TRBJ2-3; D call uncertain. CDR1 is SGHVS, CDR2 FNYEAQ, per germline. Trimming took 5 bases from V and 0 from J, leaving 15 bases between them. CDR3 length equals 16 residues. The CDR3 bases are TGTGCCAGCAGCCATACCAGCTCAGTTAGCACAGATACGCAGTATTTT. It is translated as CASSHTSSVSTDTQYF.

This clonotype was picked up one time. The rearrangement joins TRBV7-8 to TRBJ1-4; D remains unclear. This CDR3 is 14 amino acids long. CDR1 SGHVS and CDR2 FQNEAQ come from the germline V gene. The V and J ends lost 1 base and 8 bases respectively, with 11 bases between them. The CDR3: CASSLGAGSEKLFF. The CDR3 nucleotides are TGTGCCAGCAGCTTAGGAGCTGGGTCGGAAAAACTGTTTTTT.

This clonotype has only a few counts. In nucleotides, the CDR3 is TGCGCCAGCAGCCCAGTTCGGACAGGCCCCAATGAAAAACTGTTTTTT. Translation: CASSPVRTGPNEKLFF. The chain recombines TRBV4-1 with TRBJ1-4; 7 bases are a match to TRBD1. Per germline, CDR1 MGHRA and CDR2 YSYEKL. The CDR3 totals 16 residues. The V gene end was trimmed by 4 bases and the J gene end by 5 bases; junction bases not matched to a gene: 10.

This clonotype was observed at least ten times. V and J are TRBV29-1 and TRBJ2-7, with 9 bases identical to TRBD1. V lost 7 bases, J lost 3 bases, and 10 bases stayed unmatched. There are 14 residues in the CDR3. Germline-derived CDR1 and CDR2 are SQVTM and ANQGSEA. CDR3 sequence: CSAGAGTGHYEQYF. The CDR3 bases are TGCAGCGCCGGGGCTGGGACAGGGCACTACGAGCAGTACTTC.

This clonotype was seen a few times. V gene TRBV7-8 combines with J gene TRBJ1-5; D is uncertain. Germline-derived CDR1 and CDR2 are SGHVS and FQNEAQ. CDR3 length: 17 residues. V lost 5 bases and J lost 3, with 20 bases in between. DNA of the CDR3: TGTGCCAGCAGCCCCGCTCCGGGGAACATATACAATCAGCCCCAGCATTTT. Its protein product is CASSPAPGNIYNQPQHF.

This clonotype was counted between two and nine times. The chain combines TRBV7-2 with TRBJ2-2; the D gene is possibly TRBD1 (6 bases). V lost 3 bases to trimming and J lost 5 bases, with 10 bases between them. Germline V lookup: CDR1 SGHTA, CDR2 FQGNSA. The CDR3 extends over 14 amino acids. CDR3 in amino acids: CASSFGQWTGELFF. The CDR3, as DNA: TGTGCCAGCAGCTTTGGACAGTGGACCGGGGAGCTGTTTTTT.